This T cell receptor (beta chain) appears in the sequencing data of a study of T cells after yellow fever vaccination. With respect to this clonotype: Its specificity is not known.

Study-level points and caveats: At 95% to 98% for CD4 and about 91% for CD8, most primary-vaccination clones showed up again after the booster. Contamination of FACS-sorted repertoires by abundant clonotypes from the bulk population could occur.

TCRdb fed the 5' RACE reads into MiXCR, producing one record per CDR3 protein. The sample shows 170,000 or so distinct CDR3 sequences, around 9% of them seen only once. The source is a young man who received the YFV17D yellow fever vaccine. The material was CD8+ T cells sorted from PBMCs, obtained 45 days after the yellow fever booster vaccination.

This CDR3 reads CSVDGGWDGYTF. Here the CDR3 DNA reads TGCAGCGTTGATGGGGGCTGGGATGGCTACACCTTC. The chain employs TRBV29-1 and TRBJ1-2; D perhaps matches TRBD1 (6 bases). CDR3 length: 12 amino acids. Looked up from germline, CDR1 is SQVTM and CDR2 is ANQGSEA. The V end was cut by 3 bases, the J end by 6 bases, with 11 bases between.